Listed here are 5 T cell receptor beta chains from one sample, sequenced in a study of STAT5B mutations in CD4+ large granular lymphocyte leukemia. Here immunoSEQ multiplex PCR was the method, and the copy in TCRdb shows in-frame clones only, minus some. The sample lists under 35,000 clones; under 80% were seen once. The specimen was CD4+ T cells from blood buffy coats. The receptor set was obtained from a human donor in good health.

The CDR3 region has the DNA TGTGCCAGCAGCTCCGACAGGCGGAGGGGCTACACCTTC. Translating gives CASSSDRRRGYTF. The chain combines TRBV11-1 with TRBJ1-2; D perhaps matches TRBD1 (6 bases). This CDR3 region has 13 residues. Trimming removed 4 bases from V and 8 bases from J, with 14 bases in between. Per the germline V gene, CDR1 is SGHAT and CDR2 is FQDESV (reference sequence).

This chain uses TRBV9 with TRBJ1-5, with no clear D. V was shortened by 0 bases and J by 3 bases, with 7 bases between the two germline ends. Germline V gene data show CDR1 as SGDLS and CDR2 as YYNGEE. The CDR3 extends over 14 amino acids. CDR3: CASSVGDNNQPQHF. The CDR3 nucleotides read TGTGCCAGCAGCGTAGGGGATAACAATCAGCCCCAGCATTTT.

The genes are TRBV9 and TRBJ2-5, with 7 positions matching TRBD1. This CDR3 is built from 15 residues. From germline, CDR1 is SGDLS and CDR2 YYNGEE. Trimming at V came to 3 bases and at J to 9 bases, leaving 14 bases not matched to a gene. The DNA for the CDR3 is TGTGCCAGCAGCGCCTTACCGGGACAGTCGCCCGCCCAGTACTTC. This codes for CASSALPGQSPAQYF.

This chain joins TRBV29-1 and TRBJ1-3; D perhaps matches TRBD1 (6 bases). The V gene's germline CDR1 is SQVTM and CDR2 ANQGSEA. This CDR3 is 17 amino acids long. The ends were cut back, 4 bases at V and 4 bases at J, with 23 bases in the middle. In DNA form, the CDR3 reads TGCAGCGTTGTCCTACCGGTGGGACATCCGAAGGGAAACACCATATATTTT. Its translation is CSVVLPVGHPKGNTIYF.

The rearrangement links TRBV4-1 to TRBJ2-3, with TRBD2 identical over 13 bases. The J segment lost 2 bases and the V segment lost 3 bases, leaving 2 bases of the junction unmatched. The CDR3 runs 16 residues. Germline-derived CDR1 and CDR2 are MGHRA and YSYEKL. In nucleotides, the CDR3 is TGCGCCAGCAGCCACGGACTAGCGGGGGTCACAGATACGCAGTATTTT. The encoded protein is CASSHGLAGVTDTQYF.